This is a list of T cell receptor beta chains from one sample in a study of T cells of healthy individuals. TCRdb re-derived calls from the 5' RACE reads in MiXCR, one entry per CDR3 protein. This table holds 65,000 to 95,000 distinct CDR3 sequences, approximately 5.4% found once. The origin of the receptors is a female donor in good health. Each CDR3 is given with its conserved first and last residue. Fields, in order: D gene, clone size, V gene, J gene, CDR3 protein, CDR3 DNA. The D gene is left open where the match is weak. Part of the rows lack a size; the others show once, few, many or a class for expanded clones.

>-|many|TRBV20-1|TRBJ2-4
CSVRGLLAKNIQYF
TGCAGTGTTCGGGGGCTTCTAGCCAAAAACATTCAGTACTTC
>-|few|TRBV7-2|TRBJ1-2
CASSLAGRIGDYGYTF
TGTGCCAGCAGCTTAGCCGGGAGGATAGGTGACTATGGCTACACCTTC
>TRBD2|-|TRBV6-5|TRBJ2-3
CASSPLAGGLYTDTQYF
TGTGCCAGCAGCCCACTAGCGGGAGGGCTGTACACAGATACGCAGTATTTT
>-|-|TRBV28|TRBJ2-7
CASSWWEEQYF
TGTGCCAGCAGTTGGTGGGAGGAGCAGTACTTC
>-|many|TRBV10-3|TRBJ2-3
CAISPQADTQYF
TGTGCCATCAGTCCTCAAGCAGATACGCAGTATTTT
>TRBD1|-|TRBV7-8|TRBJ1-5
CASSPRRTGAKRAFGNQPQHF
TGTGCCAGCAGCCCCAGGAGGACAGGGGCGAAGAGGGCGTTCGGCAATCAGCCCCAGCATTTT
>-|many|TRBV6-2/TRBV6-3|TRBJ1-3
CASSWNGRSSGNTIYF
TGTGCCAGCAGTTGGAATGGTCGAAGCTCTGGAAACACCATATATTTT
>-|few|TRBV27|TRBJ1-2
CASSWGQGNGYTF
TGTGCCAGCAGTTGGGGTCAGGGGAATGGCTACACCTTC
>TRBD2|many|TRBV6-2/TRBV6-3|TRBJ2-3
CASRQSGRRRDTQYF
TGTGCCAGCAGACAAAGCGGGAGACGACGAGATACGCAGTATTTT
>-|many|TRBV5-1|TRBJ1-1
CASSLAAGRTEAFF
TGCGCCAGCAGCTTGGCCGCAGGTCGTACTGAAGCTTTCTTT
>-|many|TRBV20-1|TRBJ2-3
CSAIRVANTDTQYF
TGCAGTGCTATTCGGGTCGCGAACACAGATACGCAGTATTTT
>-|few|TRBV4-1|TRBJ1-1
CASSQDGVGMNTEAFF
TGCGCCAGCAGCCAAGACGGGGTTGGGATGAACACTGAAGCTTTCTTT
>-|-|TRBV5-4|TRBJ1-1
CASSHGGNTEAFF
TGTGCCAGCAGCCATGGAGGAAACACTGAAGCTTTCTTT
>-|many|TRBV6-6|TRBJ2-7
CASSYERAYEQYF
TGTGCCAGCAGTTACGAGCGAGCCTACGAGCAGTACTTC
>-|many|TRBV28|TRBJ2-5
CASSLSGGQETQYF
TGTGCCAGCAGTTTATCTGGGGGGCAAGAGACCCAGTACTTC
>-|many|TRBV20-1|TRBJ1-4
CSARLNEKLFF
TGCAGTGCTAGGCTTAATGAAAAACTGTTTTTT
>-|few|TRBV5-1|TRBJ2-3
CASSSRTDTQYF
TGCGCCAGCAGCTCCCGCACAGATACGCAGTATTTT
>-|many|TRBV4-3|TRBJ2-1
CASSQGIGSYNEQFF
TGCGCCAGCAGCCAAGGGATTGGTTCCTACAATGAGCAGTTCTTC
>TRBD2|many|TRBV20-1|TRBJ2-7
CSATSTSGSGYEQYF
TGCAGTGCTACTTCAACTAGCGGGAGTGGGTACGAGCAGTACTTC
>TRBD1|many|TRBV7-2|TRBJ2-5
CASSRDRAQETQYF
TGTGCCAGCAGCCGGGACAGAGCCCAAGAGACCCAGTACTTC
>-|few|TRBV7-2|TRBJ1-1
CASSAVWGQVGTEAFF
TGTGCCAGCAGCGCCGTGTGGGGGCAGGTGGGGACTGAAGCTTTCTTT
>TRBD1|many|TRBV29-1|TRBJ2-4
CSVADRGPAKNIQYF
TGCAGCGTCGCGGACAGGGGCCCTGCCAAAAACATTCAGTACTTC
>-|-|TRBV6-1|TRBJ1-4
CASSGTGNEKLFF
TGTGCCAGCAGTGGAACAGGGAATGAAAAACTGTTTTTT
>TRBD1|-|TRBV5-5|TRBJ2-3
CASSPNPSGGGDTQYF
TGTGCCAGCAGCCCCAACCCCTCAGGGGGTGGAGATACGCAGTATTTT
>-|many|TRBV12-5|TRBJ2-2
CASGSLDTTGELFF
TGTGCTAGTGGTTCCCTGGACACCACCGGGGAGCTGTTTTTT
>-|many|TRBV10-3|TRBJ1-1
CAISEVGTEAFF
TGTGCCATCAGTGAGGTGGGGACTGAAGCTTTCTTT
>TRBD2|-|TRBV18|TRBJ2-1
CASSPLLAADNEQFF
TGTGCCAGCTCACCACTCCTAGCGGCTGACAATGAGCAGTTCTTC
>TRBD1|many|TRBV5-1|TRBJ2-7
CASSSGQALTYEQYF
TGCGCCAGCAGCTCGGGACAGGCCTTGACCTACGAGCAGTACTTC